This T cell receptor (beta chain) was captured in a study of cytomegalovirus exposure and HLA in healthy donors. Study-wide points: HLA restriction was apparent for most CMV-associated TCR beta chains in a later analysis. A later analysis by the authors found several of the most significant clusters apparently linked to common viral pathogens.

A word on this clone: What it recognizes is unknown.

Primers for the PCR totalled 60 Vbeta and 13 Jbeta. Clones were read by immunoSEQ multiplex PCR, and TCRdb kept only the in-frame ones, dropping some. This sample carries 150,000 to 200,000 clones, approximately 80% of them seen once, and the ten largest clones take about 7.7%. CDR1 is SEHNR and CDR2 is FQNEAQ in the germline V gene (reference sequence). The V gene lost 1 base and the J gene lost 3 bases, with 6 bases spanning the gap. The CDR3 sequence is 13 residues long. The clonotype was recovered from a woman aged 30 to 39 in good health and CMV-seropositive. The V and J genes are TRBV7-9 and TRBJ1-1; D is uncertain. Source material: PBMCs. The CDR3 loop is CASSLVGDTEAFF. The CDR3 coding sequence is TGTGCCAGCAGCTTAGTCGGGGACACTGAAGCTTTCTTT.